This entry features one TCR beta chain sequence. The target antigen is unknown. Noted treatment: about 20 received Ad26.COV2.S at low or high dose, single or two shots; roughly five received placebo; per-sample allocation not given. Following the first vaccine or placebo injection, samples were taken on day 63. Looked up from germline, CDR1 is DFQATT and CDR2 is SNEGSKA (reference sequence). This CDR3 is 11 amino acids long. Trimming stripped 7 bases from V and 5 bases from J, with 11 bases between. The data were taken from a study of Ad26.COV2.S vaccination and SARS-CoV-2 variants. The repertoire was sequenced with immunoSEQ multiplex PCR; TCRdb's copy has only in-frame clones and lacks some. Among about 220,000 clones listed, roughly 90% were seen once. Findings and limits, study-wide: Similar non-spike TCR breadth was seen in vaccine and placebo recipients.

This TCR came from a person between 18 and 65 years old who received the Ad26.COV2.S COVID-19 vaccine or a placebo. Sequences were derived from peripheral blood, sampled in a trial of Ad26.COV2.S vaccine versus placebo. V gene TRBV20-1 combines with J gene TRBJ2-5; the D is unclear. CDR3 sequence: CSGDPSETQYF. Here the CDR3 DNA reads TGCAGTGGTGACCCGTCGGAGACCCAGTACTTC.